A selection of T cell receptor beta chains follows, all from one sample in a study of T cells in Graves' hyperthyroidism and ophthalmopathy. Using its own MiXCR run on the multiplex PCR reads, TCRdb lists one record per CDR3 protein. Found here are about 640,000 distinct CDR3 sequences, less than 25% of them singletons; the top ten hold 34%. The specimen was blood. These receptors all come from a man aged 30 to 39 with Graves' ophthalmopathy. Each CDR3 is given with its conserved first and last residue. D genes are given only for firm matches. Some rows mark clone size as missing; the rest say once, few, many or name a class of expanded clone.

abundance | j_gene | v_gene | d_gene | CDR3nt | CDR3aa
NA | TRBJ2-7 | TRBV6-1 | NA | TGTGCCAGCAGGGGGGAGGCGATGAGGACCGAGCAGTACTTC | CASRGEAMRTEQYF
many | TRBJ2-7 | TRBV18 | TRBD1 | TGTGCCAGCTCACCACAGGACAGGGGGGGGATCGAGCAGTACTTC | CASSPQDRGGIEQYF
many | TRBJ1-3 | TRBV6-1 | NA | TGTGCCAGCCAAACAGGGACGACAGGAAACACCATATATTTT | CASQTGTTGNTIYF
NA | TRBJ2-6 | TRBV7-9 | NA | TGTGCCAGCAGCTCCCACAGTACTGGGGCCAACGTCCTGACTTTC | CASSSHSTGANVLTF
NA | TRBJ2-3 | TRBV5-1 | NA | TGCGCCAGCAGCTTGGGGCAGAGAACTGACACAGATACGCAGTATTTT | CASSLGQRTDTDTQYF
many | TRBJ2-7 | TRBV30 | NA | TGTGCCTGGAGTGTAACACTGGAGCAGTACTTC | CAWSVTLEQYF
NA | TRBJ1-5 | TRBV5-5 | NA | TGTGCCAGCAGCCCTGCTCAGGCAGGCCTCAATCAGCCCCAGCATTTT | CASSPAQAGLNQPQHF
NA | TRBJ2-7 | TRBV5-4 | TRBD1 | TGTGCCAGCAGCCCAAAACAGGGGGGCGAGCAGTACTTC | CASSPKQGGEQYF
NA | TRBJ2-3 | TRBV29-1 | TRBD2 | TGCAGCGTTATCCTTTCGGCGGGAGCCACAGATACGCAGTATTTT | CSVILSAGATDTQYF
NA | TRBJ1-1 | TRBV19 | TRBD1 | TGTGCCAGTAGTGCCCGACAGGGTGGTGAAGCTTTCTTT | CASSARQGGEAFF
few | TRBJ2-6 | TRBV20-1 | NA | TGCAGTGCTCCCCGACAGACCGGGGCCAACGTCCTGACTTTC | CSAPRQTGANVLTF
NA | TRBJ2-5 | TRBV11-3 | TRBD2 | TGTGCCAGCAGCCAAGATCTAGCGGGAGGGCCGGGTCAGGGCCAAGAGACCCAGTACTTC | CASSQDLAGGPGQGQETQYF
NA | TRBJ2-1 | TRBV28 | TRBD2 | TGTGCCAGCAGCTCAGTAGACAGCGGGAGTTACAATGAGCAGTTCTTC | CASSSVDSGSYNEQFF
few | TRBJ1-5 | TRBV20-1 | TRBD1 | TGCAGTGCTAGGTCTTTGGGACAGGGGGCTGGGCAGCCCCAGCATTTT | CSARSLGQGAGQPQHF
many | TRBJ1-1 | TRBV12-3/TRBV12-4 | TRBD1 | TGTGCCAGCCAGACAGGGCTGAACACTGAAGCTTTCTTT | CASQTGLNTEAFF
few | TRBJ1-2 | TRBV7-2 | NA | TGTGCCAGCAGCTTAGTTTCAGGGGCCGACTCTGGCTACACCTTC | CASSLVSGADSGYTF
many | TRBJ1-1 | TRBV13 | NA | TGTGCCAGCAGCTTAACCGGCAGGGTGCAAGCTTTCTTT | CASSLTGRVQAFF
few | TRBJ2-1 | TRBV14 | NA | TGTGCCAGCAGCCAACCGGTAGGCTCCTACAATGAGCAGTTCTTC | CASSQPVGSYNEQFF
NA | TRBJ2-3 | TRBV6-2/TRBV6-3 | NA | TGTGCCAGCTTCTCAGATGTAAGCACAGATACGCAGTATTTT | CASFSDVSTDTQYF
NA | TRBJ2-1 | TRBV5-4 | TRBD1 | TGTGCCAGCAGCTTGGAGCGGACAGGGGACCTCCGGGGGTACAATGAGCAGTTCTTC | CASSLERTGDLRGYNEQFF
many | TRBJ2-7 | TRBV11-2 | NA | TGTGCCAGCAGCTTCGACTACGAGCAGTACTTC | CASSFDYEQYF
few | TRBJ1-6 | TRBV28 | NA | TGTGCCAGCAGTTTAGGGCTCAGGACGGCCAATAATTCACCCCTCCACTTT | CASSLGLRTANNSPLHF
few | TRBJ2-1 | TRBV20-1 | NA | TGCAGTGCTAGAGAGAGGCCCACGATCTCCTACAATGAGCAGTTCTTC | CSARERPTISYNEQFF
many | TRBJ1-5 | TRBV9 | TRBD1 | TGTGCCAGCAGCGGGACTGTCCTGGGACAGGGGGCTTGTTACGGCAATCAGCCCCAGCATTTT | CASSGTVLGQGACYGNQPQHF
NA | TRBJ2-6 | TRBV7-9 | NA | TGTGCCAGCAAATCCGACAGTCTCTCTGGGGCCAACGTCCTGACTTTC | CASKSDSLSGANVLTF
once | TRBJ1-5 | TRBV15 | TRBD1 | TGTGCCACCAGCAAACCCACAGGGGGCCAAGAGCCCCAGCATTTT | CATSKPTGGQEPQHF